Below, 8 T cell receptor beta chains from the same sample are listed, as sequenced in a study of immune cell composition in non-small cell lung cancer. Libraries were prepared by immunoSEQ multiplex PCR; TCRdb keeps only in-frame clonotypes and omits some of them. The sample contains some 10,000 clones, 60% to 85% of which appear only once. Normal lung was taken at the farthest possible site, at least 3 cm from tumour. The sample consisted of non-adjacent lung tissue. The receptors were gathered from a human donor with non-small cell lung cancer.

The V call is TRBV5-1, the J call TRBJ2-2, with D maybe TRBD2 (6 bases). Looked up from germline, CDR1 is SGHRS and CDR2 is YFSETQ. The CDR3 is 15 residues long. V lost 0 bases and J 13 bases, leaving 19 bases between the germline ends. This CDR3 is CASSLAGGPAGSLFF. The CDR3, as DNA: TGCGCCAGCAGCTTGGCCGGGGGACCTGCGGGATCGCTGTTTTTT.

The chain uses TRBV4-2 and TRBJ2-1; 7 bases are a match to TRBD2. V was pared by 4 bases and J by 0 bases, with 6 bases of the junction left unmatched. This CDR3 has 16 amino acids. CDR1 is LGHNA, CDR2 YNFKEQ, per germline. CDR3 coding DNA: TGTGCCAGCAGCCGGGAGGGACGGAGCTCCTACAATGAGCAGTTCTTC. Protein sequence: CASSREGRSSYNEQFF.

This rearrangement joins TRBV19 to TRBJ2-2, with TRBD1 matching over 7 bases. Germline lookup yields CDR1 LNHDA and CDR2 SQIVND (reference sequence). This CDR3 spans 16 amino acids. The V and J ends lost 6 bases and 4 bases, in that order; junction bases with no gene match: 11. The CDR3 region is CASRANSGTATGELFF. The CDR3 region has the DNA TGTGCCAGTAGGGCCAACTCAGGGACAGCCACCGGGGAGCTGTTTTTT.

The chain is built from TRBV2 and TRBJ2-7; tentatively, D is TRBD1 (5 bases). The CDR3 consists of 11 residues. The V end lost 5 bases, the J end lost 6 bases, and 8 bases lay between the germline ends. The germline gives CDR1 SNHLY, CDR2 FYNNEI. The CDR3 region has the DNA TGTGCCAGCAGTTACAGGCGCGAGCAGTACTTC. This gives the protein CASSYRREQYF.

This clone came up once. V is TRBV7-2 and J is TRBJ2-1, with D perhaps matching TRBD2 (6 bases). Trimming took off 2 bases at V and 3 bases at J, with 14 bases between the two ends. The CDR3 totals 16 residues. CDR1 and CDR2 from the germline V gene are SGHTA and FQGNSA. In DNA, the CDR3 is TGTGCCAGCAGCTTACAAGCCGGGAGACGCTACAATGAGCAGTTCTTC. It translates to CASSLQAGRRYNEQFF.

This clone came up a few times. The V and J genes are TRBV2 and TRBJ1-5; D is possibly TRBD1 (5 bases). This CDR3 comprises 15 residues. The V and J ends lost 6 bases and 6 bases respectively, with 18 bases between them. Germline V gene lookup returns CDR1 SNHLY and CDR2 FYNNEI. CDR3 nucleotide sequence: TGTGCCAGCAGCCCAAACAGGAGCTATGGTCAGCCCCAGCATTTT. It specifies CASSPNRSYGQPQHF.

V and J are TRBV7-9 and TRBJ2-2; D is unclear. This CDR3 contains 16 residues. Between the trimmed V and J ends, which lost 4 bases and 3 bases, there was a span of 15 bases. The germline V gene encodes CDR1 SEHNR and CDR2 FQNEAQ (reference sequence). In DNA form, the CDR3 reads TGTGCCAGCAGCTCGAGGCAGGTTCTTTACACCGGGGAGCTGTTTTTT. It translates to CASSSRQVLYTGELFF.

The V gene is TRBV4-3, the J gene TRBJ2-1, with 7 nucleotides matching TRBD2. The CDR3 is made up of 15 amino acids. Germline trimming cut 8 bases from V and 5 bases from J; bases unmatched to any gene: 12. CDR1 is LGHNA, CDR2 YSLEER, per germline. The CDR3 DNA follows: TGCGCCAGCCAATTCCGAGCGGGGAATGACAATGAGCAGTTCTTC. It is translated as CASQFRAGNDNEQFF.